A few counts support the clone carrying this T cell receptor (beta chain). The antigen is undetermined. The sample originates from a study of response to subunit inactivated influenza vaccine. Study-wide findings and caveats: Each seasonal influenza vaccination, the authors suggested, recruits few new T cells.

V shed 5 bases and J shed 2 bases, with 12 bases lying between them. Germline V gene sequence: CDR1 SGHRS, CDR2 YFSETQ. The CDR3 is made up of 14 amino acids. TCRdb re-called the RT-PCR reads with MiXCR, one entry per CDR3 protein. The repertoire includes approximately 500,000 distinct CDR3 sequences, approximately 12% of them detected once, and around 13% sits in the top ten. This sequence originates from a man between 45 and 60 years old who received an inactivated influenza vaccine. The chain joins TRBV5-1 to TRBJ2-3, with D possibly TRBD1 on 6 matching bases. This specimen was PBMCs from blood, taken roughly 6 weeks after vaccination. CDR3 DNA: TGCGCCAGCAGGAACCGGGACAACACAGATACGCAGTATTTT. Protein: CASRNRDNTDTQYF.